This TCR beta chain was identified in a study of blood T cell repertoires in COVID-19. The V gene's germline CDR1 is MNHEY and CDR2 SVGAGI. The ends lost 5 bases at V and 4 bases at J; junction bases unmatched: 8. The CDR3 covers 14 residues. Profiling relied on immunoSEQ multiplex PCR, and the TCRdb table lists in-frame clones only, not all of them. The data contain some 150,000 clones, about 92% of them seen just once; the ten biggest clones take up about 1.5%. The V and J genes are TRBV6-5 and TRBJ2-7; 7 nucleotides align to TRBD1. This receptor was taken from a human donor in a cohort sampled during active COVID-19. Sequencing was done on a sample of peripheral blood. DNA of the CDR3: TGTGCCAGCAGTCGCAGACAGGGTTGGTACGAGCAGTACTTC. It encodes CASSRRQGWYEQYF.